This entry concerns a single TCR beta chain. The data were taken from a study of T cells in Graves' hyperthyroidism and ophthalmopathy. Per the germline V gene, CDR1 is DFQATT and CDR2 is SNEGSKA (reference sequence). This CDR3 contains 14 residues. Trimming took 3 bases from V and 5 from J; bases not matched to a gene: 5. Amplification yielded TCR beta CDR3 regions, with RNA transcripts as the source. First-round RT-PCR of the TCR CDR3 relied on the HTBI primer set. TCRdb analysed the multiplex PCR reads with MiXCR anew, one entry per CDR3 protein. The repertoire has over 500,000 distinct CDR3 sequences, 35% to 50% of them found once; the top ten carry about 43%.

The sequence derives from an adult woman with Graves' disease, either hyperthyroidism or ophthalmopathy (not recorded which). This chain links TRBV20-1 with TRBJ1-5, with TRBD1 identical over 9 bases. The sample was peripheral blood or thyroid tissue (not recorded which). The CDR3 DNA is TGCAGTGCTAGCCCGGGACAGGGTCATCAGCCCCAGCATTTT. Residues: CSASPGQGHQPQHF.